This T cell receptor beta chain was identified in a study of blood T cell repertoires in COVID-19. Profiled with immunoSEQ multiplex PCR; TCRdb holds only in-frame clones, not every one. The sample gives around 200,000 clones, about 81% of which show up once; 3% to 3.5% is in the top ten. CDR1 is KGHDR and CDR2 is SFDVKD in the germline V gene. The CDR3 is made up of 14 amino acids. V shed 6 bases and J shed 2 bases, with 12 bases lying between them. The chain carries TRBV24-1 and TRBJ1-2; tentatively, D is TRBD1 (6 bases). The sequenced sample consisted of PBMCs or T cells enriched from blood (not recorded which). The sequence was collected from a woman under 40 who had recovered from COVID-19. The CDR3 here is CATSRRDRNYGYTF. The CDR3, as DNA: TGTGCCACCAGTCGCAGAGACAGGAACTATGGCTACACCTTC.